This TCR beta chain is from a study of blood T cell repertoires in COVID-19. Across the whole study: Sites in the United States, Italy and Spain provided acute and convalescent COVID-19 samples.

Assay used: immunoSEQ multiplex PCR; TCRdb lists only in-frame clones, some missing. The table lists approximately 300,000 clones, 75% to 90% of them singletons. Cohort allocation depended upon clinical history that participants reported. Before being deemed recovered, Cohort 3 donors had two negative PCRs, clearance, or symptom resolution. Per the germline V gene, CDR1 is SGHRS and CDR2 is YFSETQ. V gave up 5 bases and J gave up 5 bases, with 22 bases separating them. The CDR3 contains 16 residues. Sequencing was performed on PBMCs or T cells enriched from blood (not recorded which). This TCR was sampled from a man in his sixties who had recovered from COVID-19. This rearrangement joins TRBV5-1 to TRBJ1-2; D remains ambiguous. The CDR3 spells CASSQNTGSGRYGYTF. The DNA of the CDR3 is TGCGCCAGCAGTCAAAACACTGGGTCGGGGAGGTATGGCTACACCTTC. The whole variable domain, remainder taken from reference TRBV5-1 and TRBJ1-2, is KAGVTQTPRYLIKTRGQQVTLSCSPISGHRSVSWYQQTPGQGLQFLFEYFSETQRNKGNFPGRFSGRQFSNSRSEMNVSTLELGDSALYLCASSQNTGSGRYGYTFGSGTRLTVV.